This record concerns one T cell receptor beta chain sequence. As yet, its antigen is unknown. CDR3 size: 14 residues. Deletions cut 3 bases from V and 1 base from J, with 7 bases between. Germline CDR1 KGHSH, CDR2 LQKENI. This entry comes from a study of OX40 agonist ivuxolimab in advanced cancers. Study in general: Ivuxolimab was administered intravenously to patients at 0.01 to 10 mg/kg every 2 weeks.

Sequencing was performed with immunoSEQ multiplex PCR; in TCRdb, only in-frame clones are kept and a portion is missing. The sample carries tens of thousands of clones, 80% to 90% recorded once. Study-wide results and caveats: Antigens targeted by the expanded peripheral T cells were not determined. Circulating CD4+ and CD8+ T cells showed clonal expansion by week 6 at 0.1 to 3.0 mg/kg.

This sequence originates from an adult with an advanced solid tumor such as melanoma, head and neck, liver or kidney cancer. The V gene is TRBV18, the J gene TRBJ1-5; D not certain. The specimen was CD4+ or CD8+ T cells sorted from blood, collected in a trial of the OX40 agonist ivuxolimab. CDR3 in DNA: TGTGCCAGCTCACCGACACCGAGCAATCAGCCCCAGCATTTT. As protein: CASSPTPSNQPQHF.